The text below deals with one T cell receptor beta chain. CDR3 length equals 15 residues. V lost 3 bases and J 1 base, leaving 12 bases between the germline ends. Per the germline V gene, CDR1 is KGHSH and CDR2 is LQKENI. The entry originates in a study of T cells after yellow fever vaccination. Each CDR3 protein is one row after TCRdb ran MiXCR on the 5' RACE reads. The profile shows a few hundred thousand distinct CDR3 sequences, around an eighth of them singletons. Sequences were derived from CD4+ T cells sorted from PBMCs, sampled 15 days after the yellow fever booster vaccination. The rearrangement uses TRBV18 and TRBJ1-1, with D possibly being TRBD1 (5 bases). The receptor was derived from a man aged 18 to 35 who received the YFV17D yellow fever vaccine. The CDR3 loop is CASSPNDRPNTEAFF. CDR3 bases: TGTGCCAGCTCACCCAACGACAGACCGAACACTGAAGCTTTCTTT.